The clone carrying this TCR beta chain was detected many times. The germline V gene has CDR1 SGHRS and CDR2 YFSETQ. With V trimmed by 4 bases and J by 1 base, 9 bases remained unmatched. The CDR3 is made up of 19 amino acids. This sample is drawn from a study of human T cells and chemical hapten exposure. Looking at the study overall: TCR yields differed between samples (mainly from small differences in pooled library volume).

Unique molecular identifiers were affixed to discrete cDNA molecules within the library. TCRdb re-called the 5' RACE reads with MiXCR, one entry per CDR3 protein. The sample gives approximately 140,000 distinct CDR3 sequences, 3.5% to 5% of which show up once; approximately 1.3% is in the top ten. Unfractionated whole blood yielded the extracted total RNA. This rearrangement joins TRBV5-1 to TRBJ2-3, with 16 bases fitting TRBD2. This receptor was taken from a female donor in good health. CDR3 nucleotides: TGCGCCAGCAGCCTACCGGGACTAGCGGGGGGGCGGGGCACAGATACGCAGTATTTT. As protein: CASSLPGLAGGRGTDTQYF.